Listed below are T cell receptor beta chains from one sample, sequenced in a study of blood T cell repertoires in COVID-19. Repertoires were generated with immunoSEQ multiplex PCR, while TCRdb's copy carries only in-frame clones and drops some. The sample lists around 65,000 clones; approximately 83% were seen once. The specimen was peripheral blood. These receptors all stem from a human donor in a cohort sampled during active COVID-19. The conserved cysteine and the conserved F or W are not part of the CDR3 here.

V gene: TRBV25-1
CDR3 protein: ASSEYIGLAGLETQY

V gene: TRBV27
CDR3 protein: ASSLQGSSYEQY

V gene: TRBV5-1
CDR3 protein: ASSPQAARLNTEAF

V gene: TRBV4-2
CDR3 protein: ASSQDGGSGYEQY

V gene: TRBV5-5
CDR3 protein: ASSSTGDTDTQY

V gene: TRBV10-3
CDR3 protein: AISESPGAQH

V gene: TRBV18
CDR3 protein: ASSPSGSHQPQH

V gene: TRBV12-3/TRBV12-4
CDR3 protein: ATTGRNYGYT

V gene: TRBV11-2
CDR3 protein: ASSFSGVPYEQY

V gene: TRBV28
CDR3 protein: ASRPKTKTGYFTDTQY

V gene: TRBV4-1
CDR3 protein: ASSQRTSGPQETQY

V gene: TRBV6-2/TRBV6-3
CDR3 protein: ASSLLGQGETQY

V gene: TRBV5-1
CDR3 protein: ASSLGQKQETQY

V gene: TRBV5-1
CDR3 protein: ASSRGWTPGGTGELF

V gene: TRBV6-5
CDR3 protein: ASTLNRDRGHTIY

V gene: TRBV29-1
CDR3 protein: SVAGTEETQY

V gene: TRBV5-1
CDR3 protein: ASSLPGLAGFNEQF

V gene: TRBV14
CDR3 protein: ASSQSVSTKETQY

V gene: TRBV2
CDR3 protein: ASKDRGAGNTIY

V gene: TRBV10-2
CDR3 protein: ATGTGVNQPQH

V gene: TRBV3-1/TRBV3-2
CDR3 protein: ASSQERGSYT

V gene: TRBV28
CDR3 protein: ASRLAGGPRYNEQF

V gene: TRBV15
CDR3 protein: ATSRTGADTQY

V gene: TRBV19
CDR3 protein: ATSSGRAPDTQY

V gene: TRBV15
CDR3 protein: ATSRSKGTPDH

V gene: TRBV2
CDR3 protein: ASSAERGISLEQF

V gene: TRBV6-5
CDR3 protein: ASIGWTYGYT

V gene: TRBV7-2
CDR3 protein: ASSPDSVYQPQH

V gene: TRBV9
CDR3 protein: ASSPRQGADIQY

V gene: TRBV7-3
CDR3 protein: ASSSAGLAGAGEQF

V gene: TRBV5-1
CDR3 protein: ASSLGHGTGYEQY

V gene: TRBV24-1
CDR3 protein: ASRRDNSYEQY

V gene: TRBV7-2
CDR3 protein: AISARSYNSPLH

V gene: TRBV28
CDR3 protein: ASSFGRRNEKLF

V gene: TRBV18
CDR3 protein: ASSARDNNEQF

V gene: TRBV4-3
CDR3 protein: ASFYPSGRAGDTQY

V gene: TRBV5-1
CDR3 protein: ASSLGLARSYEQY

V gene: TRBV18
CDR3 protein: ASSPPGQSYEQY